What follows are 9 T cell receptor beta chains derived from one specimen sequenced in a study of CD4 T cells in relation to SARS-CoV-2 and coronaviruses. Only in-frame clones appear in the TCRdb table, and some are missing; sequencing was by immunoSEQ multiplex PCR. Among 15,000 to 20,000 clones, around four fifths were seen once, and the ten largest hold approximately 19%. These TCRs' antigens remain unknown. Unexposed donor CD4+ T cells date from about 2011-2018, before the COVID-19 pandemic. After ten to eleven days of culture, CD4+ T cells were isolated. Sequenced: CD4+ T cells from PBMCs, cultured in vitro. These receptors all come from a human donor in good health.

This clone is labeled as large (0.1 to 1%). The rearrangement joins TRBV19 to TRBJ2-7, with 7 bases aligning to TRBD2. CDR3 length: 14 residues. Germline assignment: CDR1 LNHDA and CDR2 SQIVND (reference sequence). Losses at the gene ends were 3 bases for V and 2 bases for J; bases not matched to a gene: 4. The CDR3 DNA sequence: TGTGCCAGTAGTATCCAGGCGGGGGCCTACGAGCAGTACTTC. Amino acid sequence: CASSIQAGAYEQYF. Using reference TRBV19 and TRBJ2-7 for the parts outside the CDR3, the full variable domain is DGGITQSPKYLFRKEGQNVTLSCEQNLNHDAMYWYRQDPGQGLRLIYYSQIVNDFQKGDIAEGYSVSREKKESFPLTVTSAQKNPTAFYLCASSIQAGAYEQYFGPGTRLTVT.

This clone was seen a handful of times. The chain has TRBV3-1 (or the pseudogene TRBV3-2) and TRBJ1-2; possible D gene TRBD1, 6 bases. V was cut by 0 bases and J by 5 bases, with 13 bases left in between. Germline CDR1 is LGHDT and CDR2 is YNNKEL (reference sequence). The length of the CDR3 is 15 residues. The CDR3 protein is CASSQDVQGGYGYTF. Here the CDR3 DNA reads TGTGCCAGCAGCCAAGATGTACAGGGAGGTTATGGCTACACCTTC.

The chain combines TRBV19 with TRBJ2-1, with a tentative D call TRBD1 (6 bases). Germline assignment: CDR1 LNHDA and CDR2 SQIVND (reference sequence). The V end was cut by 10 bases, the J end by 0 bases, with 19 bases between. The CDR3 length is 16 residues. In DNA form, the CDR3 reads TGTGCCAATCAAGGCAGGGGCCAGAGCTCCTACAATGAGCAGTTCTTC. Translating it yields CANQGRGQSSYNEQFF.

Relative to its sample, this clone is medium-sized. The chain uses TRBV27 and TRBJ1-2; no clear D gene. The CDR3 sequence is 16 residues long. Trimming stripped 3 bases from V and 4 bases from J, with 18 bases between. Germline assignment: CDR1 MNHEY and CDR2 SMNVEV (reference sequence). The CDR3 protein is CASSFSIGEFFYGYTF. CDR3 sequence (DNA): TGTGCCAGCAGTTTCTCTATAGGAGAATTTTTCTATGGCTACACCTTC.

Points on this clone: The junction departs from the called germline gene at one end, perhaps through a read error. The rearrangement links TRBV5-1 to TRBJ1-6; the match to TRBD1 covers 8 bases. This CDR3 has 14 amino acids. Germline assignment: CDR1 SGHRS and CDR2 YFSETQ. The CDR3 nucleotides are TGCGCCAGCAGCACAGGGGGAAATAATTTACCCCTCCACTTT. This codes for CASSTGGNNLPLHF.

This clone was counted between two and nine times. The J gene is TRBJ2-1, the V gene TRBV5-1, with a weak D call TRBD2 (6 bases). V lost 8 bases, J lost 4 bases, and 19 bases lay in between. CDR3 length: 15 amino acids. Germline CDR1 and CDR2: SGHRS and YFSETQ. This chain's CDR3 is CASKPGLETYNEQFF. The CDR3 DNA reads TGCGCCAGTAAGCCGGGACTTGAAACATACAATGAGCAGTTCTTC.

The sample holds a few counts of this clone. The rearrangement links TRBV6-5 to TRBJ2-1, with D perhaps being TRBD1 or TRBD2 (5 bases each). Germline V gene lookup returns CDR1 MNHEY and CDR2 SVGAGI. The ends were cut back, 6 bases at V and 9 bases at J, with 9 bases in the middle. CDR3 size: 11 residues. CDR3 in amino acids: CASSQGREQFF. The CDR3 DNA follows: TGTGCCAGCAGCCAGGGACGTGAGCAGTTCTTC.

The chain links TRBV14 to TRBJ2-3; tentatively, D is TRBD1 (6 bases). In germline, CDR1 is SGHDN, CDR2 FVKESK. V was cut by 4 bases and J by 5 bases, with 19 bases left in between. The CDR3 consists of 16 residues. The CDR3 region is CASSRFDPGAGDTQYF. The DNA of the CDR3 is TGTGCCAGCAGCCGGTTTGATCCAGGGGCGGGAGATACGCAGTATTTT.

In nucleotides, the CDR3 is TGTGCCAGCAGCTTAGAGGGGGCCTACGGCACTGAAGCTTTCTTT. The encoded protein is CASSLEGAYGTEAFF. The V and J genes are TRBV7-9 and TRBJ1-1; 7 bases are shared with TRBD1. The CDR3 consists of 15 residues. In germline, CDR1 is SEHNR, CDR2 FQNEAQ (reference sequence). V trimming: 1 base; J trimming: 4 bases; junction bases outside the gene matches: 6.